This T cell receptor beta chain was recorded in a study of blood T cell repertoires in COVID-19. Study-wide background: COVID-19 samples collected from the United States, Italy and Spain covered acute and convalescent phases.

This CDR3 is 15 amino acids long. Germline CDR1 SGHVS, CDR2 FQNEAQ. The V gene end was trimmed by 5 bases and the J gene end by 4 bases; junction bases not matched to a gene: 7. The table came from immunoSEQ multiplex PCR; TCRdb's copy has only in-frame clones and leaves some out. The sample includes 400,000 to 450,000 clones, 75% to 90% of them seen just once. V gene TRBV7-8 combines with J gene TRBJ2-1; 8 bases fit TRBD1. The sample consisted of peripheral blood. The origin of this receptor is a woman aged 25-40 years with active or convalescent COVID-19. The CDR3 protein is CASSPDRGSYNEQFF. As DNA, the CDR3 is TGTGCCAGCAGCCCTGACAGGGGAAGTTACAATGAGCAGTTCTTC.